This T cell receptor beta chain was documented in a study of vaccination effects on CD4 cells after COVID-19. Findings and limits, study-wide: Vaccine- and infection-induced clones showed marked clonal contraction late following vaccination.

The CDR3 sequence is 16 residues long. CDR1 is ENHRY and CDR2 is SYGVKD in the germline V gene. The trim removed 6 bases at V and 5 bases at J, leaving 8 bases unmatched. Comments on this clone: Its antigen remains unidentified.

Before sequencing, viral peptide pools were used by the ViraFEST assay to expand antigen-specific CD4+ T cells. Culture proceeded for more than 8 days, and CD4+ T cells were then isolated. Vaccine recipients, nucleocapsid antibody negative, had no prior SARS-CoV-2 infection. Libraries were prepared by immunoSEQ multiplex PCR; TCRdb keeps only in-frame clonotypes and omits some of them. The data show 30,000 to 45,000 clones, under 75% seen once. The source of this sequence is a human donor who received a COVID-19 vaccine. V gene TRBV10-3 combines with J gene TRBJ1-6; 9 bases are a match to TRBD1. Sample: CD4+ T cells from PBMCs cultured with SARS-CoV-2 spike peptides, taken before COVID-19 vaccination. The CDR3 DNA reads as TGTGCCATCAGCGTCCGGGACAGGGACAATAATTCACCCCTCCACTTT. It encodes CAISVRDRDNNSPLHF.